This T cell receptor (beta chain) was recorded in a study of blood T cell repertoires in COVID-19. Background on the study: The United States, Italy and Spain provided the acute and convalescent COVID-19 samples. T cells, B-cell-depleted T cells, or PBMCs supplied cDNA or gDNA.

Germline lookup yields CDR1 SGDLS and CDR2 YYNGEE. The CDR3 consists of 10 residues. Trimming stripped 10 bases from V and 6 bases from J, with 11 bases between. TCRdb's table, derived via immunoSEQ multiplex PCR, lists solely in-frame clones and lacks some. This table has approximately 130,000 clones, 70% to 80% appearing once. This TCR derives from a human donor in a cohort sampled during active COVID-19. The rearrangement joins TRBV9 to TRBJ2-7, with D possibly being TRBD2 (6 bases). The sample consisted of peripheral blood. Here the CDR3 reads CALRETEQYF. The CDR3 nucleotides are TGTGCCCTTCGGGAGACCGAGCAGTACTTC.